This TCR beta chain emerged from a study of blood T cells in healthy people across ages (dated by TCRdb to 2015 to 2017). Notes on the research overall: In model experiments, template switching captured roughly one uniquely barcoded TCR beta cDNA molecule for every two T cells. Using deep sequencing normalized with unique cDNA molecular identifiers, the study measured how TCR beta repertoire diversity changes with age. Four age groups were formed from the donors: young (average 16 years), middle-aged (approximately 39), aged (about 62) and long-lived (about 80). To avoid experimental bias, donors of different ages were randomly spread across the sequencing lanes. Using the same blood draw, the study looked at two additional independent replicas of 1 million unique cDNA reads for two donors, one aged 18 to 29 and the other aged 80 or older.

Summary of the overall study and its limitations: As age increased, observed TCR beta diversity per million T cells dropped in a roughly linear way, and a significant reduction was already evident by age 40. A strong correlation was found between observed TCR beta diversity and the percentage of naive T cells measured by flow cytometry. Conclusive comparison of naive and antigen-experienced compartments was prevented by the profiling of bulk unsorted PBMCs. Compared with the aged group, the long-lived group had more naive CD4+ T cells, fewer expanded clones and increased TCR diversity, suggesting age selection. The CMV infection status of donors was not known, potentially confounding age-related changes in expanded clonotypes. Estimates of total diversity from one million sequenced T cells were regarded as lower bounds and underestimates.

The donors were under 40 Caucasian individuals from Russia, aged roughly 6 to 95 years, who were systemically healthy. Each donor gave approximately 10 milliliters of peripheral blood, collected into EDTA-treated Vacutainer tubes. PBMCs were isolated by Ficoll-Paque density-gradient centrifugation, with at least 7 million obtained per sample. Total RNA was extracted from PBMCs with Trizol reagent, with at least 5 micrograms obtained per sample. For every donor, flow cytometry on a PBMC aliquot measured the percentage of naive CD45RAhigh/CD27high T cells. Library preparation employed 5' RACE. The listed sequencing device is Illumina HiSeq 2500. A second 7 to 11 cycle PCR used a sample-barcoded 5' primer and a J-beta primer mix. A template-switch 5' adaptor carrying 12 random nucleotides introduced a unique molecular identifier onto each TCR beta cDNA molecule. Each sample yielded at least 2.5 million CDR3-containing paired-end reads. First-strand cDNA was synthesized from all RNA with the Mint cDNA synthesis kit, primed by a TRBC-specific oligonucleotide. Following uracil-DNA glycosylase treatment, all cDNA underwent a first 18-cycle PCR with the universal primers M1SS and BC2_uni_R. In the source study's methods: Each sample was normalized by randomly selecting 1 million high-quality reads, each carrying a distinct molecular identifier. Instead of being binned into consensus sequences, reads with shared molecular identifiers were discarded. CDR3 identification, clonotype clustering and error correction used MiTCR with a Q25 quality threshold and the strictest error-elimination algorithm. A nonparametric unseen species model with Euler transformation was used to estimate a lower bound on total TCR beta diversity. TCRdb reworked the public reads: Q25 trimming with fastp, MiXCR clone assembly, productive beta chains retained. A single entry per CDR3 protein holds the most common genes and DNA from its merged rows. TCRdb assigned the V and J calls; the authors' analysis was not used. This sample gives about 1.1 million distinct CDR3 sequences in total; about two fifths of them show up just once. The ten largest clones capture 10% to 15% of the sample.

Note on this clonotype: Its antigen remains unidentified. Base qualities were left out, and no much larger clone turns up one base away.

From cysteine to phenylalanine, the CDR3 is 14 amino acids long. Only the CDR3 part of the read is kept: 42 bases, read in frame from the first base. V loses 8 bases of germline sequence and J loses 7 bases, and the interval between the two ends is 18 bases. Based on the germline V gene (reference sequence), the CDR1 and CDR2 sequences are SEHNR and FQNEAQ. The source material was blood. The rearranged chain carries TRBV7-9 and TRBJ2-1, with TRBD2 tentatively as D gene (5 bases match). This receptor was identified in a man between 18 and 29 years old in good health. The bases read TGTGCCAGCGGCCCGGAGTTTCCGGGGAATGAGCAGTTCTTC. Its protein reads: CASGPEFPGNEQFF.